The 26 T cell receptor beta chains below come from one sample, sequenced in a study of PD-L1 blockade in urothelial cancer. The table came from immunoSEQ multiplex PCR; TCRdb's copy has only in-frame clones and leaves some out. Among about 82,000 clones listed, approximately 91% were seen once. The sequenced sample was PBMCs, obtained around atezolizumab (anti-PD-L1) treatment. All receptors come from a man aged 55 to 70 with urothelial cancer.

The chain joins TRBV27 to TRBJ1-6; TRBD1 matches at 9 bases. Germline V gene lookup returns CDR1 MNHEY and CDR2 SMNVEV (reference sequence). This CDR3 has 18 residues. V lost 5 bases and J lost 6; bases outside the gene matches: 14. CDR3 nucleotides: TGTGCCAGCAGTAGCACAGGGGGCGAATGGGTGGGTAATTCACCCCTCCACTTT. Translated: CASSSTGGEWVGNSPLHF.

V gene TRBV11-2 combines with J gene TRBJ2-7, with 7 bases lining up with TRBD2. CDR3 size: 17 residues. With V trimmed by 5 bases and J by 1 base, 14 bases remained unmatched. Germline-derived CDR1 and CDR2 are SGHAT and FQNNGV. CDR3 bases: TGTGCCAGCAGCCCATCATGGGGGGGTGTCCGTTCCTACGAGCAGTACTTC. Its protein product is CASSPSWGGVRSYEQYF.

CDR3 in DNA: TGTGCCAGCAGCCGCTCCTCGGGGGGGGACTATGGCTACACCTTC. It codes for CASSRSSGGDYGYTF. The chain has TRBV28 and TRBJ1-2; D possibly corresponds to TRBD1 (5 bases). The germline CDR1 and CDR2 sequences are MDHEN and SYDVKM. Trimming left V 6 bases short and J 3 bases short, with 17 bases between. The CDR3 has 15 residues.

The chain carries TRBV19 and TRBJ2-1; 7 nucleotides line up with TRBD2. In germline, CDR1 is LNHDA, CDR2 SQIVND (reference sequence). The CDR3 is 17 residues long. J gave up 7 bases and V 1 base, and 13 bases lay outside the gene matches. CDR3 protein: CASSIVGGERGLNEQFF. The CDR3 region has the DNA TGTGCCAGTAGTATAGTTGGGGGGGAGAGGGGTTTGAATGAGCAGTTCTTC.

The count of this clone is one. The chain joins TRBV18 to TRBJ2-5; D call uncertain. V was cut by 1 base and J by 3 bases, with 15 bases left in between. The CDR3 is 16 residues long. The germline V gene encodes CDR1 KGHSH and CDR2 LQKENI. This CDR3 is CASSPRELIAKETQYF. The DNA of the CDR3 is TGTGCCAGCTCACCACGAGAGCTTATAGCTAAAGAGACCCAGTACTTC. The full variable domain, its missing parts supplied by reference TRBV18 and TRBJ2-5, is NAGVMQNPRHLVRRRGQEARLRCSPMKGHSHVYWYRQLPEEGLKFMVYLQKENIIDESGMPKERFSAEFPKEGPSILRIQQVVRGDSAAYFCASSPRELIAKETQYFGPGTRLLVL.

CDR3 protein: CSVEDLDTDSYTF. The DNA of the CDR3 is TGCAGCGTTGAAGATCTTGACACAGACAGCTACACCTTC. This chain joins TRBV29-1 and TRBJ1-2; D is unclear. The V gene's germline CDR1 is SQVTM and CDR2 ANQGSEA. The V and J ends lost 0 bases and 9 bases respectively, with 14 bases between them. CDR3 length: 13 residues.

CDR3 residues: CASSQELRVPYGYTF. The DNA of the CDR3 is TGCGCCAGCAGCCAAGAGTTGCGGGTCCCCTATGGCTACACCTTC. This chain uses TRBV4-3 with TRBJ1-2, with unresolved D. Trimming removed 0 bases at V and 4 bases at J, with 12 bases between. From germline, CDR1 is LGHNA and CDR2 YSLEER. The CDR3 is 15 residues long.

V is TRBV7-2 and J is TRBJ2-7; 7 nucleotides line up with TRBD2. Trimming cost V 1 base and J 0 bases; bases outside gene matches: 3. CDR1 is SGHTA and CDR2 is FQGNSA in the germline V gene. This CDR3 is 15 amino acids long. The CDR3: CASSLVASGSYEQYF. CDR3 nucleotides: TGTGCCAGCAGCTTAGTTGCTAGCGGCTCCTACGAGCAGTACTTC.

Only a few counts were recorded for this clone. The chain carries TRBV2 and TRBJ2-7, with TRBD2 matching 11 bases. Trimming removed 11 bases from V and 8 bases from J; junction bases left unmatched: 11. This CDR3 contains 13 residues. Germline lookup yields CDR1 SNHLY and CDR2 FYNNEI. In DNA, the CDR3 is TGTGCCGGGGCAACTAGCGGGAGTCTCCAGCAGTACTTC. This sequence encodes CAGATSGSLQQYF.

The V and J genes are TRBV5-4 and TRBJ1-4; tentatively, D is TRBD1 (6 bases). Looked up from germline, CDR1 is SGHNT and CDR2 is YYREEE (reference sequence). V lost 4 bases and J 7 bases, leaving 20 bases between the germline ends. This CDR3 contains 16 residues. The CDR3 DNA reads TGTGCCAGCAGCGACAGGACAGAAGTCATGGGTGAAAAACTGTTTTTT. Protein sequence: CASSDRTEVMGEKLFF.

V is TRBV4-1 and J is TRBJ2-7; TRBD1 matches 7 bases. Germline loops: CDR1 MGHRA, CDR2 YSYEKL. Trimming cost V 1 base and J 4 bases; bases outside gene matches: 10. The CDR3 contains 16 residues. DNA for the CDR3: TGCGCCAGCAGCCAAGGACAGGGACAGCGGAAATACGAGCAGTACTTC. It specifies CASSQGQGQRKYEQYF.

The chain joins TRBV2 to TRBJ2-7, with 14 bases identical to TRBD2. Trimming removed 6 bases from V and 7 bases from J; junction bases left unmatched: 17. The CDR3 consists of 18 residues. Germline assignment: CDR1 SNHLY and CDR2 FYNNEI. The CDR3 DNA follows: TGTGCCAGCAGAACGGGACTAGCGGGAGAGCGGGGATCTGAGGAGCAGTACTTC. It is translated as CASRTGLAGERGSEEQYF. Supplemented by reference TRBV2 and TRBJ2-7, the full variable domain reads EPEVTQTPSHQVTQMGQEVILRCVPISNHLYFYWYRQILGQKVEFLVSFYNNEISEKSEIFDDQFSVERPDGSNFTLKIRSTKLEDSAMYFCASRTGLAGERGSEEQYFGPGTRLTVT.

CDR3: CASSLRGGENIQYF. The CDR3 DNA is TGTGCCAGCAGCTTAAGGGGGGGCGAAAACATTCAGTACTTC. The rearrangement joins TRBV5-6 to TRBJ2-4; a weak D match, TRBD2 (7 bases). The CDR3 is made up of 14 amino acids. V dropped 2 bases and J dropped 5 bases, with 11 bases sitting between them. The germline CDR1 and CDR2 sequences are SGHDT and YYEEEE.

The chain has TRBV30 and TRBJ2-2; TRBD1 aligns across 8 bases. This CDR3 has 14 residues. The germline V gene encodes CDR1 GTSNPN and CDR2 SVGIG (reference sequence). The V gene end was trimmed by 5 bases and the J gene end by 4 bases; junction bases not matched to a gene: 6. For the CDR3, the DNA is TGTGCCTGGTCAGGACAGGGCGGCACCGGGGAGCTGTTTTTT. Translating it yields CAWSGQGGTGELFF.

The chain employs TRBV6-5 and TRBJ1-6; 9 bases align to TRBD1. This CDR3 is 15 amino acids long. J gave up 7 bases and V 0 bases, and 1 base lay outside the gene matches. Germline values: CDR1 MNHEY, CDR2 SVGAGI. Here the CDR3 DNA reads TGTGCCAGCAGTTACTCAGGACAGGGGAATTCACCCCTCCACTTT. As protein: CASSYSGQGNSPLHF.

The rearrangement links TRBV27 to TRBJ2-1; 8 nucleotides agree with TRBD2. Trimming at V came to 2 bases and at J to 6 bases, leaving 9 bases not matched to a gene. CDR1 is MNHEY and CDR2 is SMNVEV in the germline V gene (reference sequence). The CDR3 is 16 amino acids. The CDR3 bases are TGTGCCAGCAGTTTAACGTCCGGGACTAGTAGCAATGAGCAGTTCTTC. It codes for CASSLTSGTSSNEQFF.

The chain couples TRBV30 to TRBJ2-7, with D perhaps matching TRBD1 (6 bases). Germline values: CDR1 GTSNPN, CDR2 SVGIG (reference sequence). The V end lost 2 bases, the J end lost 2 bases, and 25 bases lay between the germline ends. The CDR3 spans 18 residues. The CDR3 loop is CAWSTRRGTLPSPYEQYF. The CDR3 DNA reads as TGTGCCTGGAGTACCCGAAGGGGGACCCTCCCCTCCCCCTACGAGCAGTACTTC.

The CDR3 DNA is TGTGCCAGCAGGAGGACAGGGGGCACAGATACGCAGTATTTT. Its translation: CASRRTGGTDTQYF. This sequence joins TRBV13 and TRBJ2-3; 9 nucleotides match TRBD1. The germline V gene has CDR1 PRHDT and CDR2 FYEKMQ (reference sequence). The V segment lost 6 bases and the J segment 1 base; nucleotides outside the gene matches: 2. This CDR3 is 14 amino acids long.

The V gene is TRBV15, the J gene TRBJ1-3, with D uncertain. Germline assignment: CDR1 LNHNV and CDR2 YYDKDF (reference sequence). V was clipped by 0 bases and J by 3 bases, with 9 bases between them. This CDR3 has 15 residues. CDR3 in amino acids: CATSRDQNVGNTIYF. Here the CDR3 DNA reads TGTGCCACCAGCAGAGATCAGAATGTTGGAAACACCATATATTTT.

The chain links TRBV5-5 to TRBJ2-7, with D perhaps matching TRBD1 (5 bases). Germline values: CDR1 SGHKS, CDR2 YYEKEE (reference sequence). The CDR3 is made up of 16 amino acids. Trimming left V 3 bases short and J 0 bases short, with 16 bases between. The CDR3 is CASSSRMTDGSYEQYF. CDR3 bases: TGTGCCAGCAGCTCGAGGATGACAGACGGCTCCTACGAGCAGTACTTC.

The rearrangement uses TRBV2 and TRBJ1-1; a possible D gene is TRBD1 (5 bases). Germline V gene lookup returns CDR1 SNHLY and CDR2 FYNNEI. This CDR3 has 14 residues. V was shortened by 11 bases and J by 4 bases, with 20 bases between the two germline ends. The CDR3 DNA is TGTGCCGGCGCCGTGGGGGGACTGACCACTGAAGCTTTCTTT. Translation gives CAGAVGGLTTEAFF.

The genes are TRBV11-2 and TRBJ1-4; D uncertain. The CDR3 loop spans 14 amino acids. Germline V gene sequence: CDR1 SGHAT, CDR2 FQNNGV. V was trimmed by 6 bases and J by 10 bases, leaving 18 bases between them. CDR3 loop: CASRPLAAGGKLFF. CDR3 DNA: TGTGCCAGCAGACCCTTGGCTGCGGGTGGAAAACTGTTTTTT. Looking up the rest from reference TRBV11-2 and TRBJ1-4 gives the full variable domain: EAGVAQSPRYKIIEKRQSVAFWCNPISGHATLYWYQQILGQGPKLLIQFQNNGVVDDSQLPKDRFSAERLKGVDSTLKIQPAKLEDSAVYLCASRPLAAGGKLFFGSGTQLSVL.

The chain carries TRBV11-2 and TRBJ2-7; D is possibly TRBD2 (6 bases). In germline, CDR1 is SGHAT, CDR2 FQNNGV. The CDR3 runs 14 residues. V lost 4 bases and J lost 3, with 13 bases in between. The CDR3 DNA reads TGTGCCAGCAGCTCTGCGCGCGGGATCTACGAGCAGTACTTC. Protein: CASSSARGIYEQYF.

This clone was detected once. This sequence joins TRBV30 and TRBJ1-5, with TRBD1 identical over 10 bases. The germline V gene encodes CDR1 GTSNPN and CDR2 SVGIG (reference sequence). J lost 6 bases, V lost 2 bases, and 4 bases had no gene match. This CDR3 spans 14 amino acids. The CDR3 reads CAWSPGQGFQPQHF. In DNA form, the CDR3 reads TGTGCCTGGAGTCCGGGACAGGGGTTTCAGCCCCAGCATTTT.

For the CDR3, the DNA is TGTGCCAGCAGACCCCGACAGGGGAGGACTGAAGCTTTCTTT. The encoded protein is CASRPRQGRTEAFF. The chain links TRBV28 to TRBJ1-1; 8 positions agree with TRBD1. CDR3 size: 14 residues. The germline V gene encodes CDR1 MDHEN and CDR2 SYDVKM. The trim removed 6 bases at V and 5 bases at J, leaving 8 bases unmatched.

The CDR3 protein is CASAPSSGGVNEQFF. The CDR3 coding sequence is TGTGCCAGCGCCCCCTCTTCGGGGGGAGTGAATGAGCAGTTCTTC. The chain uses TRBV7-2 and TRBJ2-1; 7 nucleotides align to TRBD2. V shed 8 bases, J shed 7 bases, and the junction held 14 bases outside the gene matches. Germline V lookup: CDR1 SGHTA, CDR2 FQGNSA. The CDR3 sequence is 15 residues long. Complete variable domain (other parts from reference TRBV7-2 and TRBJ2-1): GAGVSQSPSNKVTEKGKDVELRCDPISGHTALYWYRQSLGQGLEFLIYFQGNSAPDKSGLPSDRFSAERTGGSVSTLTIQRTQQEDSAVYLCASAPSSGGVNEQFFGPGTRLTVL.